These 25 T cell receptor beta chains were all obtained from the same sample, sequenced in a study of blood T cell repertoires in COVID-19. Measured with immunoSEQ multiplex PCR; TCRdb has only the in-frame clones, and not every one. Among roughly 66,000 clones listed, about 91% were seen once. Sequenced material: peripheral blood. The receptors derive from a human donor in a cohort sampled during active COVID-19.

The chain has TRBV4-3 and TRBJ1-1; 7 bases agree with TRBD1. CDR3 length: 16 amino acids. The germline CDR1 and CDR2 sequences are LGHNA and YSLEER. V was clipped by 0 bases and J by 4 bases; unmatched bases: 8. CDR3 coding DNA: TGCGCCAGCAGCCAAGAGATACAGGGGAGAGGCACTGAAGCTTTCTTT. Its protein product is CASSQEIQGRGTEAFF.

The J gene is TRBJ2-5, the V gene TRBV5-1; 7 positions match TRBD1. This CDR3 contains 17 residues. V lost 4 bases to trimming and J lost 2 bases; unmatched junction nucleotides: 14. The germline V gene has CDR1 SGHRS and CDR2 YFSETQ. The CDR3 loop is CASSLGTLNRGQETQYF. CDR3 nucleotides: TGCGCCAGCAGCCTAGGCACGCTCAACAGGGGACAAGAGACCCAGTACTTC.

The J gene is TRBJ2-5, the V gene TRBV5-6; 10 nucleotides line up with TRBD2. This CDR3 is built from 16 residues. V trimming: 1 base; J trimming: 5 bases; junction bases outside the gene matches: 8. Per germline, CDR1 SGHDT and CDR2 YYEEEE. The CDR3 DNA reads as TGTGCCAGCAGCTTGTTGGCTAGCGGGAGTATGGAGACCCAGTACTTC. As protein: CASSLLASGSMETQYF.

This clone appeared a few times. The rearrangement uses TRBV9 and TRBJ2-5; D perhaps matches TRBD2 (6 bases). Germline CDR1 is SGDLS and CDR2 is YYNGEE. V was pared by 4 bases and J by 5 bases, with 15 bases between. This CDR3 has 14 residues. The CDR3 sequence is CASSPRSGGETQYF. The CDR3 bases are TGTGCCAGCAGCCCCCGGTCAGGAGGGGAGACCCAGTACTTC. The full variable domain, in which reference TRBV9 and TRBJ2-5 provide the parts outside the CDR3, is DSGVTQTPKHLITATGQRVTLRCSPRSGDLSVYWYQQSLDQGLQFLIQYYNGEERAKGNILERFSAQQFPDLHSELNLSSLELGDSALYFCASSPRSGGETQYFGPGTRLLVL.

The rearrangement joins TRBV28 to TRBJ2-7; 8 bases are a match to TRBD2. The CDR3 has 17 amino acids. CDR1 and CDR2 (germline): MDHEN, SYDVKM. V shed 4 bases and J 0 bases; nucleotides not matched to a gene: 11. CDR3 in DNA: TGTGCCAGCAGTTACGGCATTACTAGCGGAAGCTCCTACGAGCAGTACTTC. As protein: CASSYGITSGSSYEQYF. Based on the CDR3 plus reference TRBV28 and TRBJ2-7, the full variable domain is DVKVTQSSRYLVKRTGEKVFLECVQDMDHENMFWYRQDPGLGLRLIYFSYDVKMKEKGDIPEGYSVSREKKERFSLILESASTNQTSMYLCASSYGITSGSSYEQYFGPGTRLTVT.

This clone has only one observation. The J gene is TRBJ2-3, the V gene TRBV7-2; 9 bases map to TRBD2. This CDR3 is 16 amino acids long. CDR1 is SGHTA and CDR2 is FQGNSA in the germline V gene. The ends lost 1 base at V and 4 bases at J; junction bases unmatched: 6. The CDR3: CASSLESAGGADTQYF. Written as DNA, the CDR3 is TGTGCCAGCAGCTTAGAATCTGCGGGGGGGGCAGATACGCAGTATTTT.

The gene calls are TRBV7-9 and TRBJ2-5, with 8 nucleotides matching TRBD1. Germline loops: CDR1 SEHNR, CDR2 FQNEAQ (reference sequence). The trim removed 1 base at V and 5 bases at J, leaving 6 bases unmatched. The CDR3 is 15 residues long. The CDR3 reads CASSLGDRGEETQYF. Here the CDR3 DNA reads TGTGCCAGCAGCTTAGGAGACAGGGGTGAGGAGACCCAGTACTTC.

The CDR3 sequence: CASSLSSAKNIQYF. The CDR3 DNA is TGTGCCAGCAGCTTATCCTCGGCCAAAAACATTCAGTACTTC. V and J are TRBV7-9 and TRBJ2-4; D remains unclear. CDR1 and CDR2 (germline): SEHNR, FQNEAQ (reference sequence). This CDR3 comprises 14 residues. Trimming took 2 bases from V and 1 from J, leaving 6 bases between them.

This rearrangement joins TRBV29-1 to TRBJ2-1, with TRBD2 as a possible D gene (5 bases). Germline lookup yields CDR1 SQVTM and CDR2 ANQGSEA. The CDR3 contains 15 residues. V was pared by 3 bases and J by 0 bases, with 12 bases between. CDR3 sequence reads: CSVEEELTSYNEQFF. The CDR3 DNA reads as TGCAGCGTTGAGGAGGAACTTACCTCCTACAATGAGCAGTTCTTC.

This chain links TRBV11-2 with TRBJ1-2; 9 bases map to TRBD1. CDR3 length: 14 amino acids. Looked up from germline, CDR1 is SGHAT and CDR2 is FQNNGV. V dropped 6 bases and J dropped 5; count of bases not matched to a gene: 7. The CDR3 DNA reads TGTGCCAGCAGAAGACAGGGGGACCATTATGGCTACACCTTC. This sequence encodes CASRRQGDHYGYTF.

The chain recombines TRBV21-1 with TRBJ2-5; the table assigns TRBD2, which was not confirmed against the DNA. TRBV21-1 is given as a pseudogene. The CDR3 totals 13 residues. CDR3 sequence (DNA): TGTGCCAGCAACCGGGAGTGCCAAGAGACCCAGTACTTC. Translation gives CASNRECQETQYF.

The chain has TRBV5-8 and TRBJ1-5; the match to TRBD1 covers 9 bases. V trimming: 4 bases; J trimming: 0 bases; junction bases outside the gene matches: 8. Germline assignment: CDR1 SGHTS and CDR2 YDEGEE. The CDR3 has 17 residues. DNA of the CDR3: TGTGCCAGCAGCCTCCTGACAGGGGGGAATAGCAATCAGCCCCAGCATTTT. It translates to CASSLLTGGNSNQPQHF.

This clone appeared once. The chain uses TRBV28 and TRBJ1-2; 8 bases fit TRBD1. Germline CDR1 and CDR2: MDHEN and SYDVKM. V was pared by 6 bases and J by 4 bases, with 7 bases of the junction left unmatched. This CDR3 has 14 amino acids. CDR3: CASRLTGAAYGYTF. The CDR3 DNA reads as TGTGCCAGCAGACTGACAGGGGCAGCCTATGGCTACACCTTC.

The chain recombines TRBV5-5 with TRBJ2-5, with TRBD1 identical over 9 bases. This CDR3 spans 14 amino acids. Germline V gene lookup returns CDR1 SGHKS and CDR2 YYEKEE (reference sequence). With V trimmed by 3 bases and J by 2 bases, 2 bases remained unmatched. The CDR3 sequence: CASSSDRGQETQYF. The DNA for the CDR3 is TGTGCCAGCAGCTCGGACAGGGGACAAGAGACCCAGTACTTC.

DNA of the CDR3: TGTGCCAGCAGTATTGGCGCAGGGGTAGTGAACACTGAAGCTTTCTTT. The encoded protein is CASSIGAGVVNTEAFF. This rearrangement joins TRBV27 to TRBJ1-1; D is perhaps TRBD1 (6 bases). Between the trimmed V and J ends, which lost 5 bases and 0 bases, there was a span of 16 bases. CDR1 is MNHEY, CDR2 SMNVEV, per germline (reference sequence). The CDR3 consists of 16 residues.

In its sample, this clone was seen once. The chain combines TRBV7-2 with TRBJ2-3; 9 bases match TRBD2. Trimming took 0 bases from V and 4 from J; bases not matched to a gene: 2. The CDR3 length is 15 residues. Germline CDR1 and CDR2: SGHTA and FQGNSA. Written as DNA, the CDR3 is TGTGCCAGCAGCTTAGCGCTAGCGGGGTCAGATACGCAGTATTTT. This translates into CASSLALAGSDTQYF.

V usage is TRBV29-1 and J usage is TRBJ2-1, with a tentative D call TRBD1 (5 bases). V lost 6 bases to trimming and J lost 1 base, with 13 bases between them. There are 14 residues in the CDR3. Germline loops: CDR1 SQVTM, CDR2 ANQGSEA. The CDR3 is CSVGRDGSYNEQFF. CDR3 nucleotide sequence: TGCAGCGTCGGCAGGGATGGGTCCTACAATGAGCAGTTCTTC.

The chain is built from TRBV6-2 or TRBV6-3 and TRBJ2-7; D gene ambiguous. V lost 6 bases, J lost 6 bases, and 30 bases lay in between. The germline gives CDR1 MNHEY, CDR2 SVGEGT. CDR3 size: 18 residues. The CDR3, as DNA: TGTGCCAGCAGCCCACTTGCTCCTAGGCGCCCTTATGGAGTCGAGCAGTACTTC. Translating gives CASSPLAPRRPYGVEQYF.

The chain carries TRBV9 and TRBJ1-1; TRBD1 is a possible D gene (5 bases). Germline values: CDR1 SGDLS, CDR2 YYNGEE. V was trimmed by 4 bases and J by 4 bases, leaving 11 bases between them. There are 13 residues in the CDR3. CDR3 sequence (DNA): TGTGCCAGCAGCCCCCGACAGCTCACTGAAGCTTTCTTT. This sequence encodes CASSPRQLTEAFF.

The chain uses TRBV6-2 or TRBV6-3 and TRBJ2-3, with TRBD2 identical over 7 bases. The length of the CDR3 is 14 residues. Germline lookup yields CDR1 MNHEY and CDR2 SVGEGT. The ends lost 5 bases at V and 1 base at J; junction bases unmatched: 3. The CDR3 loop is CASSQTSGTDTQYF. The CDR3 DNA is TGTGCCAGCAGTCAAACTAGCGGCACAGATACGCAGTATTTT.

The rearrangement uses TRBV19 and TRBJ2-1, with 9 bases matching TRBD1. Per germline, CDR1 LNHDA and CDR2 SQIVND (reference sequence). V shed 6 bases, J shed 2 bases, and the junction held 5 bases outside the gene matches. The CDR3 is 15 residues long. The CDR3 coding sequence is TGTGCCAGTAGCGATACAGGGGGCGCCTACAATGAGCAGTTCTTC. As protein: CASSDTGGAYNEQFF.

The V call is TRBV10-1, the J call TRBJ2-6; a weak D match, TRBD1 (6 bases). CDR1 WNHNN and CDR2 SYGVQD come from the germline V gene (reference sequence). V lost 0 bases and J lost 2, with 8 bases in between. CDR3 size: 16 residues. CDR3 region: CASSESRTAGANVLTF. The CDR3 DNA reads as TGCGCCAGCAGTGAGTCTAGGACAGCTGGGGCCAACGTCCTGACTTTC.

The V call is TRBV24-1, the J call TRBJ2-1; no firm D call. Germline assignment: CDR1 KGHDR and CDR2 SFDVKD. The CDR3 contains 16 residues. V was pared by 3 bases and J by 0 bases, with 11 bases between. The CDR3 reads CATSDPVPSSYNEQFF. In nucleotides, the CDR3 is TGTGCCACCAGTGATCCCGTCCCCTCCTCCTACAATGAGCAGTTCTTC.

The genes are TRBV12-5 and TRBJ1-5, with D uncertain. Per germline, CDR1 LGHNT and CDR2 FRNRAP. The CDR3 runs 13 residues. Trimming removed 2 bases from V and 5 bases from J, with 7 bases in between. The CDR3 protein is CASGLSGDQPQHF. CDR3 nucleotides: TGTGCTAGTGGTTTGTCCGGAGATCAGCCCCAGCATTTT.

This clone appeared once. J is TRBJ1-6 and V is TRBV7-2, with D uncertain. Germline V gives CDR1 SGHTA, CDR2 FQGNSA. V was clipped by 2 bases and J by 2 bases, with 10 bases between them. This CDR3 has 16 amino acids. The CDR3 here is CASSLNPQAYNSPLHF. CDR3 bases: TGTGCCAGCAGCTTAAATCCCCAGGCCTATAATTCACCCCTCCACTTT.